These T cell receptor beta chains were read from a single sample in a study of blood T cell repertoires in COVID-19. The protocol was immunoSEQ multiplex PCR, while the TCRdb copy is restricted to in-frame clones and leaves out a portion. Of some 80,000 clones in the sample, around 84% were seen once. Sequenced material: peripheral blood. The receptors here all came from a woman aged 70 to 79 with acute or convalescent COVID-19. Both conserved end residues are part of each CDR3.

v_call cdr3_aa
TRBV24-1 CATSDLHEASGELFF
TRBV24-1 CATSDLKSSGRRAYNEQFF
TRBV12-3/TRBV12-4 CASRQQGVQPQHF
TRBV29-1 CSVGISSTEAFF
TRBV15 CATLRAGANNEQFF
TRBV3-1/TRBV3-2 CASSQVLATYNEQFF
TRBV5-8 CASSQETGVSPLHF
TRBV2 CASSGGRSNQPQHF
TRBV18 CASSPGQAPNTEAFF
TRBV7-3 CASSSPGGADTQYF
TRBV7-6 CASSSGVRNTGELFF
TRBV2 CASSQGTGRTQPQHF
TRBV10-1 CASSSGLTYGYTF
TRBV19 CASSSRNSYNEQFF
TRBV3-1/TRBV3-2 CASSQGLVNEQFF
TRBV2 CASSEDRATGANVLTF
TRBV9 CASSVGASGMDEQFF
TRBV30 CAWSVGGQGSRSGEQFF
TRBV4-2 CASSQRNGGSYNEQFF
TRBV7-9 CASSLHYKREWYEQYF
TRBV5-1 CASSLFDTANTEAFF
TRBV30 CAWGSVNTEAFF
TRBV10-3 CAISESAASGSVNEQFF
TRBV2 CASSGHRTNTEAFF
TRBV7-9 CASSRDSGANVLTF
TRBV19 CASSTSTLTLKHF
TRBV6-6 CASRQTGRNSYNEQFF
TRBV7-6 CASSPDRPYGYTF
TRBV7-3 CASASQRAGELFF
TRBV3-1/TRBV3-2 CASSPRSQGSGYTF
TRBV3-1/TRBV3-2 CASSQGRGETQYF
TRBV15 CATSKGQGLDQPQHF
TRBV7-3 CASSLIGGGGTEAFF
TRBV18 CASSPYTSGGGTDTQYF
TRBV5-4 CASSSGAGGTTDTQYF
TRBV12-3/TRBV12-4 CASSFSGLEKLFF
TRBV19 CASSLTGPDSPLHF
TRBV4-2 CASSHVNEQYF
TRBV4-1 CASSQRQIRGREKLFF
TRBV7-3 CASSFGGRSETQYF
TRBV20-1 CSASPGLAENIQYF
TRBV5-4 CASGYRGPVTF
TRBV14 CASSGGLAATDTQYF
TRBV11-3 CATTLGVFGRDEQYF
TRBV5-1 CASSLEGTSGRSSYEQYF
TRBV11-2 CASSPRIGADNEQFF
TRBV30 CAWSVLSGLAGNTIYF
TRBV6-5 CASARTSGLEEQYF
TRBV11-2 CASSARRSGNTGELFF
TRBV2 CASSRDNLYNEQFF
TRBV19 CASSHGTGGYEDTGELFF
TRBV5-6 CASSLLGAATNEKLFF
TRBV5-4 CASSLKGAEAFF
TRBV4-1 CASSGDTSLRELFF
TRBV10-3 CAIAAGGLAGNEQFF
TRBV7-7 CASSIQVFEQYF
TRBV5-4 CASSPRRNAGRAPGELFF
TRBV5-1 CASSSLLAPKETQYF
TRBV7-2 CASSPGLADYNEQFF
TRBV5-5 CASSLVQGAQNEKLFF